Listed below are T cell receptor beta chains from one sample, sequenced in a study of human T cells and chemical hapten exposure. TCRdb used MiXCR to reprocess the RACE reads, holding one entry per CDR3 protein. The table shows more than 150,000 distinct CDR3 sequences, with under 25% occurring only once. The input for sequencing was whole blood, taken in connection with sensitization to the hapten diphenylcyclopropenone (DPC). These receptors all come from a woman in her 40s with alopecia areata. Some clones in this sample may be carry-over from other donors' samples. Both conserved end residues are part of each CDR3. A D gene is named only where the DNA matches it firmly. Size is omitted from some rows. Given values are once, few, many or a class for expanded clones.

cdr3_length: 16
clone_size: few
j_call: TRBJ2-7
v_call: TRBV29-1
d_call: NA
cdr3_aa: CSVRTLNRTHSYEQYF
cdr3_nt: TGCAGCGTTCGGACACTCAATAGGACTCACTCCTACGAGCAGTACTTC

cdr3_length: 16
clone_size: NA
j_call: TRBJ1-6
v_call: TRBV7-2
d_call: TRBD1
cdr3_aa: CASSSDRSSYNSPLHF
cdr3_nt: TGTGCCAGCAGCTCGGACAGGAGCTCCTATAATTCACCCCTCCACTTT

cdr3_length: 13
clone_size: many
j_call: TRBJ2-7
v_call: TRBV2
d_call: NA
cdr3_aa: CASNPGATYEQYF
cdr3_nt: TGTGCCAGCAACCCAGGAGCAACCTACGAGCAGTACTTC

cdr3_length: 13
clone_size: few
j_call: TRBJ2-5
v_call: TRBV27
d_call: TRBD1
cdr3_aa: CASSITGEETQYF
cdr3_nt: TGTGCCAGCAGCATCACAGGGGAAGAGACCCAGTACTTC

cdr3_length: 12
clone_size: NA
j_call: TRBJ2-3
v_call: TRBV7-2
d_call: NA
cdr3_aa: CASSLYTDTQYF
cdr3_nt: TGTGCCAGCAGCTTATACACAGATACGCAGTATTTT

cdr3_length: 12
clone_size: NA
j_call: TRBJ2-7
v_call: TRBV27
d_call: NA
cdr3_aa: CASSGREREQYF
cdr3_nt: TGTGCCAGCAGTGGAAGGGAAAGGGAGCAGTACTTC

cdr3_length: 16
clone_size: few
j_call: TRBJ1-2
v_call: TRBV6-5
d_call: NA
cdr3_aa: CASSTTSTGTNYGYTF
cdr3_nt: TGTGCCAGCAGCACAACATCAACAGGGACTAACTATGGCTACACCTTC

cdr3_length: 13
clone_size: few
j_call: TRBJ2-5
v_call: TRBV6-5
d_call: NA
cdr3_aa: CASSTPIQETQYF
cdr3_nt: TGTGCCAGCAGTACCCCGATACAAGAGACCCAGTACTTC

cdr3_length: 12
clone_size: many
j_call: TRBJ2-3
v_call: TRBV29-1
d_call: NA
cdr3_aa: CSVDYGRDTQYF
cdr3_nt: TGCAGCGTTGATTATGGTCGAGATACGCAGTATTTT

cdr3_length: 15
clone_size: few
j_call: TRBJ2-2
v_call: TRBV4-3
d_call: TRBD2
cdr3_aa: CASASGGTNTGELFF
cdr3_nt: TGCGCCAGCGCTAGCGGGGGAACGAACACCGGGGAGCTGTTTTTT

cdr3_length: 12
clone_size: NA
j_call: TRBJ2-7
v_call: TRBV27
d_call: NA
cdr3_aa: CASSVNYYEQYF
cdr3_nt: TGTGCCAGCAGTGTGAACTATTACGAGCAGTACTTC

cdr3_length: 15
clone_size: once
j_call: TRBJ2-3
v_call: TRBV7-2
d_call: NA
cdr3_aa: CASSLAGVTVDTQYF
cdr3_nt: TGTGCCAGCAGCTTAGCGGGAGTCACGGTAGATACGCAGTATTTT

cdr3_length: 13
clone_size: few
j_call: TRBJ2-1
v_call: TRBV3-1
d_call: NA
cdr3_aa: CASSQSLGIEQFF
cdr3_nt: TGTGCCAGCAGCCAAAGTTTAGGAATTGAGCAGTTCTTC

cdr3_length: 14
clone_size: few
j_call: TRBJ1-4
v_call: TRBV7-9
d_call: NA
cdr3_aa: CASSLGGSEEKLFF
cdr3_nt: TGTGCCAGCAGCTTAGGCGGGAGTGAGGAAAAACTGTTTTTT

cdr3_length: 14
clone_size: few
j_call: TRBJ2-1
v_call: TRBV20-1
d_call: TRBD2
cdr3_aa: CSARMASGRDEQFF
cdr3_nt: TGCAGTGCTAGAATGGCTAGCGGGAGAGATGAGCAGTTCTTC

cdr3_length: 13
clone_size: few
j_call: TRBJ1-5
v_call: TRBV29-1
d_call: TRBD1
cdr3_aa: CSAGQGENQPQHF
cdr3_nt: TGCAGCGCGGGACAGGGGGAAAATCAGCCCCAGCATTTT

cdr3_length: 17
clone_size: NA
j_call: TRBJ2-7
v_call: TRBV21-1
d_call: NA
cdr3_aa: CASNPPNSWGAPYEQYF
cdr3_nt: TGTGCCAGCAATCCTCCCAACTCGTGGGGGGCTCCCTACGAGCAGTACTTC

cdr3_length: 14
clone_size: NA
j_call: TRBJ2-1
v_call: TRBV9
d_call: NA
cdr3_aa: CASSVVSSYNEQFF
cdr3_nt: TGTGCCAGCAGCGTAGTAAGCTCCTACAATGAGCAGTTCTTC

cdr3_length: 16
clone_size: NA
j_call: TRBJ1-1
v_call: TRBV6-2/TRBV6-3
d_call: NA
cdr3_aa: CASSYGLTQVNTEAFF
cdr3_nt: TGTGCCAGCAGTTACGGCCTTACCCAGGTGAACACTGAAGCTTTCTTT

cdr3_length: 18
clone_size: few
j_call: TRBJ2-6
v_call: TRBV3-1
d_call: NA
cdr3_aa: CASSQEQGTSSGANVLTF
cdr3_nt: TGTGCCAGCAGCCAGGAACAGGGGACTAGCTCTGGGGCCAACGTCCTGACTTTC

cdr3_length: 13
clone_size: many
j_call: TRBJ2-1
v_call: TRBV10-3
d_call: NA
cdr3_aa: CGIQDGVTNEQFF
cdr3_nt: TGTGGCATACAGGATGGAGTTACCAATGAGCAGTTCTTC

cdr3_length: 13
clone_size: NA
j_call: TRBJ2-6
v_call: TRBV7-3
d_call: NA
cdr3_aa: CASRGSGANVLTF
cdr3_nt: TGTGCCAGCAGGGGCTCTGGGGCCAACGTCCTGACTTTC

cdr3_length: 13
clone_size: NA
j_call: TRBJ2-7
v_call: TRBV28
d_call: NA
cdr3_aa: CASSLTTYYEQYF
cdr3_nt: TGTGCCAGCAGTTTAACGACATACTACGAGCAGTACTTC

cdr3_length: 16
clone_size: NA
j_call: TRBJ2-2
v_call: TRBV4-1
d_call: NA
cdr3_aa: CASSQFRTENTGELFF
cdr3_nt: TGCGCCAGCAGCCAATTTCGGACAGAGAACACCGGGGAGCTGTTTTTT

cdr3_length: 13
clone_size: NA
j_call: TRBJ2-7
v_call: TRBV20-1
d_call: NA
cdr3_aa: CSAPGEGSYEQYF
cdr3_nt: TGCAGTGCCCCGGGAGAGGGATCTTACGAGCAGTACTTC

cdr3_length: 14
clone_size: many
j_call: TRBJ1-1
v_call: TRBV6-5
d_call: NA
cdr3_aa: CASRVGQTRAEAFF
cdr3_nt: TGTGCCAGCCGCGTGGGACAAACGCGGGCTGAAGCTTTCTTT

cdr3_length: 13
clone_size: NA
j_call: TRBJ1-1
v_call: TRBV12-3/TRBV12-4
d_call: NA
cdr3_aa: CASKPQQGAEAFF
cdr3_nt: TGTGCCAGCAAGCCCCAGCAGGGCGCTGAAGCTTTCTTT

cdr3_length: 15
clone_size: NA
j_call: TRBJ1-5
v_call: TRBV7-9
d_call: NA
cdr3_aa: CASSFQGPSNQPQHF
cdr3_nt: TGTGCCAGCAGCTTTCAGGGGCCGAGCAATCAGCCCCAGCATTTT

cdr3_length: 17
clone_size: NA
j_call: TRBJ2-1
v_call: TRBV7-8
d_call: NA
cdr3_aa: CASSLGEGSRSYNEQFF
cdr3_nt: TGTGCCAGCAGCTTAGGGGAAGGTAGCAGGTCCTACAATGAGCAGTTCTTC

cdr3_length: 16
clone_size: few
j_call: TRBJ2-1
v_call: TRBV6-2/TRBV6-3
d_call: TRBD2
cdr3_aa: CASSSVTSGGYNEQFF
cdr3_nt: TGTGCCAGCAGTTCCGTTACTAGCGGGGGTTACAATGAGCAGTTCTTC

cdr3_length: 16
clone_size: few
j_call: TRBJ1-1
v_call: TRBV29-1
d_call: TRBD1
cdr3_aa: CSVGRTGGGIGAEAFF
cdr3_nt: TGCAGCGTTGGACGGACAGGGGGAGGCATAGGGGCTGAAGCTTTCTTT

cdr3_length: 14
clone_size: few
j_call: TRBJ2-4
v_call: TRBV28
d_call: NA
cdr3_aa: CASSQPTGKNIQYF
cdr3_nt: TGTGCCAGCAGCCAACCAACAGGCAAAAACATTCAGTACTTC

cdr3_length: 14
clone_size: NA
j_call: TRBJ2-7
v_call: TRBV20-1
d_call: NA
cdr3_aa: CSATPPSDTYEQYF
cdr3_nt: TGCAGTGCTACCCCACCGTCCGACACCTACGAGCAGTACTTC

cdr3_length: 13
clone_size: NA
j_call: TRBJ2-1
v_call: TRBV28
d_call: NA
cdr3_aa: CAGAKNSYNEQFF
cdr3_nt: TGTGCCGGAGCGAAGAACTCCTACAATGAGCAGTTCTTC

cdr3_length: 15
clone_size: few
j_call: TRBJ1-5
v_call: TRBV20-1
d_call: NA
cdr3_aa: CSARLAGAGNQPQHF
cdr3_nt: TGCAGTGCTAGACTGGCGGGGGCGGGCAATCAGCCCCAGCATTTT